This entry concerns a single T cell receptor beta chain. These data are taken from a study of blood T cell repertoires in COVID-19. Study-wide background: Collection of acute and convalescent COVID-19 samples took place in the United States, Italy and Spain. Sample material is recorded as cDNA or gDNA derived from T cells, B-cell-depleted T cells, or PBMCs.

In the original workflow: Reference gene primers were amplified, and this amplification served to estimate nucleated cell counts. Clones were sequenced by immunoSEQ multiplex PCR, and TCRdb holds only the in-frame ones, with some missing. V and J calls and clone size are as listed in that table; D and trimming were resolved from the DNA. The sample lists about 220,000 clones; more than 75% were seen once. The V and J ends lost 0 bases and 0 bases respectively, with 14 bases between them. The CDR3 consists of 18 residues. Germline CDR1 MNHEY, CDR2 SMNVEV (reference sequence). This receptor was identified in a man in his forties with active or convalescent COVID-19. The chain combines TRBV27 with TRBJ1-4; D perhaps matches TRBD1 (5 bases). The sequenced sample was peripheral blood. The CDR3 is CASSLSSRGLATNEKLFF. CDR3 sequence (DNA): TGTGCCAGCAGTTTATCTAGCCGGGGACTGGCAACTAATGAAAAACTGTTTTTT.